This T cell receptor (beta chain) was captured by sequencing in a study of CD8 T cells in Susac syndrome. V lost 0 bases and J lost 3, with 6 bases in between. CDR1 and CDR2 (germline): SEHNR, FQNEAQ (reference sequence). CDR3 size: 13 residues. Random hexamers were used to reverse transcribe roughly 0.45 to 1 ug of RNA. MiXCR was run by TCRdb on the immunoSEQ multiplex PCR reads, yielding one entry per CDR3 protein. The sample holds tens of thousands of distinct CDR3 sequences, around 96% seen once. The J gene is TRBJ2-7, the V gene TRBV7-9, with D perhaps matching TRBD1 (6 bases). The sequenced sample was CD8+ T cells from PBMCs. This TCR derives from a human donor with Susac syndrome. CDR3 amino acids: CASSLARGYEQYF. Written as DNA, the CDR3 is TGTGCCAGCAGCTTAGCCAGGGGCTACGAGCAGTACTTC.